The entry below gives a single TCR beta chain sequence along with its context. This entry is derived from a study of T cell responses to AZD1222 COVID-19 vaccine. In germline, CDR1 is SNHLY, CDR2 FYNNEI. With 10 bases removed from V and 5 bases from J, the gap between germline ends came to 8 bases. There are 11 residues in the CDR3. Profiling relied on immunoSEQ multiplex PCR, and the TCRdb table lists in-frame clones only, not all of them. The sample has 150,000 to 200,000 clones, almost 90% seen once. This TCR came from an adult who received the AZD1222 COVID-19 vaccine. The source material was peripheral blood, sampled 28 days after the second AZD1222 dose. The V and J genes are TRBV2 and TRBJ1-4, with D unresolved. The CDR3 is CATWKNEKLFF. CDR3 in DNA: TGTGCCACTTGGAAGAATGAAAAACTGTTTTTT.